This T cell receptor (beta chain) was recorded in a study of cytomegalovirus exposure and HLA in healthy donors. Study-wide findings and caveats: Later, an analysis found that TCR clusters from the first cohort tended to co-occur in the 120 or so validation repertoires.

The repertoire was sequenced with immunoSEQ multiplex PCR; TCRdb's copy has only in-frame clones and lacks some. This sample yields around 160,000 clones, of which over 80% are seen a single time; about 2.1% belongs to the top ten. Looked up from germline, CDR1 is LGHNA and CDR2 is YSLEER. The V and J ends lost 0 bases and 5 bases respectively, with 7 bases between them. The CDR3 runs 13 residues. This clone was recorded only once. Its antigen is undetermined. The chain employs TRBV4-3 and TRBJ2-5; TRBD1 might be the D (5 bases). This sequence originates from a man aged 30 to 39 in good health and CMV-seropositive. Sequenced input: PBMCs. In DNA form, the CDR3 reads TGCGCCAGCAGCCAAGAGGGGCACGAGACCCAGTACTTC. The encoded protein is CASSQEGHETQYF.